These 17 T cell receptor beta chains came from one sample sequenced in a study of T cell responses to AZD1222 COVID-19 vaccine. TCRdb keeps only in-frame clones here, not all; method: immunoSEQ multiplex PCR. The sample records about 130,000 clones, 80% to 90% being singletons. The sequencing used peripheral blood, collected on day 0 of AZD1222 vaccination. The receptors come from an adult in good health.

J is TRBJ2-7 and V is TRBV20-1; the D is unclear. The CDR3 length is 13 residues. Germline loops: CDR1 DFQATT, CDR2 SNEGSKA (reference sequence). V was clipped by 3 bases and J by 4 bases, with 13 bases between them. The CDR3 coding sequence is TGCAGTGCTAGTCGCAGTTACGAATACGAGCAGTACTTC. Encoded protein: CSASRSYEYEQYF.

V usage is TRBV7-7 and J usage is TRBJ2-1, with 9 positions matching TRBD2. Looked up from germline, CDR1 is SSHAT and CDR2 is FNYEAQ (reference sequence). The CDR3 is 15 residues long. V shed 5 bases, J shed 2 bases, and the junction held 4 bases outside the gene matches. The CDR3 nucleotides read TGTGCCAGCAGCCCGGGACTAGCTACCTACAATGAGCAGTTCTTC. Its protein is CASSPGLATYNEQFF.

This chain links TRBV6-5 with TRBJ1-2; D call uncertain. Looked up from germline, CDR1 is MNHEY and CDR2 is SVGAGI. This CDR3 comprises 11 residues. V gave up 8 bases and J gave up 4 bases, with 8 bases separating them. CDR3 sequence: CASRGSYGYTF. CDR3 nucleotide sequence: TGTGCCAGCCGAGGGTCCTATGGCTACACCTTC.

This clone occurred once. The gene calls are TRBV20-1 and TRBJ2-7; 8 nucleotides match TRBD1. Germline CDR1 DFQATT, CDR2 SNEGSKA (reference sequence). The CDR3 loop spans 11 amino acids. Germline trimming cut 6 bases from V and 4 bases from J; bases unmatched to any gene: 2. In DNA form, the CDR3 reads TGCAGTGCGGGACAGGTTTACGAGCAGTACTTC. Residues: CSAGQVYEQYF.

This chain joins TRBV7-2 and TRBJ1-6, with D hard to call. Germline-derived CDR1 and CDR2 are SGHTA and FQGNSA. CDR3 length: 13 amino acids. Trimming took off 5 bases at V and 5 bases at J, with 7 bases between the two ends. This chain's CDR3 is CASSPPNNSPLHF. The CDR3 DNA is TGTGCCAGCAGCCCCCCGAATAATTCACCCCTCCACTTT.

The CDR3 loop is CASSQEGLFGYTF. DNA for the CDR3: TGTGCCAGCAGCCAAGAGGGACTTTTTGGCTACACCTTC. The rearrangement uses TRBV3-1 (or the pseudogene TRBV3-2) and TRBJ1-2, with D tentatively TRBD1 (5 bases). Germline CDR1 reads LGHDT; CDR2 reads YNNKEL (reference sequence). The CDR3 has 13 residues. Trimming took off 0 bases at V and 7 bases at J, with 9 bases between the two ends.

V usage is TRBV6-5 and J usage is TRBJ1-1; possibly TRBD1 for D (5 bases). Germline V gene data show CDR1 as MNHEY and CDR2 as SVGAGI. Between the trimmed V and J ends, which lost 5 bases and 1 base, there was a span of 11 bases. CDR3 length: 14 residues. CDR3 in amino acids: CASSRQPGNTEAFF. The CDR3 coding sequence is TGTGCCAGCAGTCGACAGCCCGGGAACACTGAAGCTTTCTTT.

This rearrangement joins TRBV7-9 to TRBJ2-2; 10 bases match TRBD2. J lost 3 bases, V lost 2 bases, and 3 bases had no gene match. This CDR3 region has 16 residues. The germline gives CDR1 SEHNR, CDR2 FQNEAQ (reference sequence). CDR3 in amino acids: CASSLRLAGDTGELFF. The CDR3 DNA is TGTGCCAGCAGCTTAAGGCTAGCGGGAGACACCGGGGAGCTGTTTTTT.

V usage is TRBV4-3 and J usage is TRBJ2-3, with D possibly matching TRBD1 (6 bases). Trimming pared 4 bases from V and 1 base from J, leaving 15 bases between. The CDR3 has 16 amino acids. Germline CDR1 LGHNA, CDR2 YSLEER. The CDR3 sequence: CASSLTAGTRTDTQYF. In nucleotides, the CDR3 is TGCGCCAGCAGCCTGACCGCCGGGACACGCACAGATACGCAGTATTTT.

The chain joins TRBV5-1 to TRBJ2-5; 8 bases agree with TRBD2. Germline CDR1 reads SGHRS; CDR2 reads YFSETQ. Germline trimming cut 4 bases from V and 1 base from J; bases unmatched to any gene: 6. The CDR3 sequence is 15 residues long. The chain's CDR3 is CASSPGGTTQETQYF. In DNA, the CDR3 is TGCGCCAGCAGCCCGGGAGGGACAACCCAAGAGACCCAGTACTTC.

The V call is TRBV5-8, the J call TRBJ1-6; the D gene is possibly TRBD1 (6 bases). CDR1 and CDR2 from the germline V gene are SGHTS and YDEGEE. V lost 9 bases and J 4 bases, leaving 11 bases between the germline ends. This CDR3 comprises 13 residues. CDR3 coding DNA: TGTGCCACCGGCCAGGGGTATAATTCACCCCTCCACTTT. This sequence encodes CATGQGYNSPLHF.

The J gene is TRBJ1-1, the V gene TRBV3-1 (or the pseudogene TRBV3-2); TRBD1 matches 10 bases. Trimming at V came to 1 base and at J to 9 bases, leaving 5 bases not matched to a gene. CDR1 is LGHDT, CDR2 YNNKEL, per germline (reference sequence). The length of the CDR3 is 14 residues. The CDR3 sequence is CASSQGGQGWKAFF. The CDR3 DNA reads TGTGCCAGCAGCCAAGGGGGACAGGGGTGGAAAGCTTTCTTT.

V gene TRBV7-9 combines with J gene TRBJ1-3; unclear D gene. With 0 bases removed from V and 4 bases from J, the gap between germline ends came to 7 bases. Looked up from germline, CDR1 is SEHNR and CDR2 is FQNEAQ (reference sequence). The CDR3 is 14 residues long. CDR3 nucleotide sequence: TGTGCCAGCAGCTTAGCGGGATTCGGAAACACCATATATTTT. The encoded protein is CASSLAGFGNTIYF.

The chain is built from TRBV25-1 and TRBJ2-1; no clear D. CDR3 length: 13 amino acids. CDR1 and CDR2 (germline): MGHDK, SYGVNS. Trimming removed 7 bases at V and 0 bases at J, with 7 bases between. The CDR3 sequence: CASTTGSYNEQFF. The CDR3 region has the DNA TGTGCCAGCACGACGGGCTCCTACAATGAGCAGTTCTTC.

V usage is TRBV6-2 or TRBV6-3 and J usage is TRBJ1-5, with 9 nucleotides matching TRBD1. The CDR3 spans 18 residues. CDR1 and CDR2 (germline): MNHEY, SVGEGT. Unmatched junction bases numbered 8, after V lost 0 bases and J lost 2 bases. CDR3 sequence: CASSYSRDRVSGNQPQHF. The CDR3 DNA reads TGTGCCAGCAGTTACTCGAGGGACAGGGTATCGGGCAATCAGCCCCAGCATTTT.

The chain couples TRBV10-3 to TRBJ1-5; D remains ambiguous. The CDR3 contains 12 residues. Germline V gene sequence: CDR1 ENHRY, CDR2 SYGVKD. V was shortened by 5 bases and J by 4 bases, with 6 bases between the two germline ends. The CDR3: CAISTPNQPQHF. CDR3 bases: TGTGCCATCAGTACACCTAATCAGCCCCAGCATTTT.

This chain links TRBV28 with TRBJ1-2, with 8 bases fitting TRBD1. The CDR3 loop spans 15 amino acids. V dropped 6 bases and J dropped 6; count of bases not matched to a gene: 12. Per germline, CDR1 MDHEN and CDR2 SYDVKM. The CDR3 coding sequence is TGTGCCAGCAGCTCTCCAGGGGGCAAAGGTAATGGCTACACCTTC. The encoded protein is CASSSPGGKGNGYTF.